This T cell receptor beta chain was obtained from a study of lymphopenia after photon versus proton radiotherapy. Study-wide results and caveats: Post-nadir TCR diversity decline inversely tracked overall survival among those who died. Only patients who died were analyzed for survival; proton advantage is unproven.

In the case of this clone: Its antigen is unidentified.

TCRdb's table, derived via immunoSEQ multiplex PCR, lists solely in-frame clones and lacks some. The sample contains 75,000 to 95,000 clones, approximately 82% of which appear only once. V gave up 6 bases and J gave up 7 bases, with 15 bases separating them. This CDR3 contains 14 residues. CDR1 MNHEY and CDR2 SMNVEV come from the germline V gene (reference sequence). The chain joins TRBV27 to TRBJ2-2, with a tentative D call TRBD2 (6 bases). The starting material was peripheral blood, obtained from a patient treated with proton-based radiotherapy. The TCR was taken from a man in his sixties with pancreatic cancer. The CDR3 DNA is TGTGCCAGCAGCCAGGCGGGATCGTACGGGGAGCTGTTTTTT. As protein: CASSQAGSYGELFF.